This TCR beta chain was documented in a study of regulatory T cells in long-lasting Graves disease. As to time point: newly diagnosed GD, antithyroid drugs for less than 3 months. TCR sequences were obtained from RNA taken from PBMCs. In germline, CDR1 is MDHEN, CDR2 SYDVKM. Between the trimmed V and J ends, which lost 2 bases and 0 bases, there was a span of 5 bases. CDR3 length: 15 residues. Sequencing libraries for TCR beta were prepared with iRepertoire HTBI primers and Arm-PCR of CDR3 regions. TCRdb fed the multiplex PCR reads into MiXCR, producing one record per CDR3 protein. The sample consists of hundreds of thousands of distinct CDR3 sequences, approximately 15% of them appearing once. These data also featured in a second study, about T cells in Graves' hyperthyroidism and ophthalmopathy.

The sequenced sample was peripheral blood mononuclear cells (PBMCs), obtained at new diagnosis, from a patient treated with antithyroid drugs. This clonotype was sampled from a woman in her 30s with Graves disease. The chain uses TRBV28 and TRBJ2-6; no reliable D call. The CDR3 DNA follows: TGTGCCAGCAGTTTAATTCACTCTGGGGCCAACGTCCTGACTTTC. Its translation is CASSLIHSGANVLTF. The full variable domain, completed using reference TRBV28 and TRBJ2-6, is DVKVTQSSRYLVKRTGEKVFLECVQDMDHENMFWYRQDPGLGLRLIYFSYDVKMKEKGDIPEGYSVSREKKERFSLILESASTNQTSMYLCASSLIHSGANVLTFGAGSRLTVL.